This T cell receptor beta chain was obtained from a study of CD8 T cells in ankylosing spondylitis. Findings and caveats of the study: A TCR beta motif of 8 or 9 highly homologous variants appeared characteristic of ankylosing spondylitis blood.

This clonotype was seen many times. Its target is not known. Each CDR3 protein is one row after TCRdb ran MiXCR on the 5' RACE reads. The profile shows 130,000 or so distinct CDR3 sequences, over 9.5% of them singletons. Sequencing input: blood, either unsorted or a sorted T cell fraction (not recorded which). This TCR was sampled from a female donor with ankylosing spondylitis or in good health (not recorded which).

The CDR3 spells CASMSEQPQHF. CDR3 nucleotide sequence: TGCGCCAGCATGTCGGAACAGCCCCAGCATTTT. V usage is TRBV23-1 and J usage is TRBJ1-5; D is unclear. TRBV23-1 is annotated as an ORF whose role is uncertain. V dropped 7 bases and J dropped 7 bases, with 8 bases sitting between them. The CDR3 has 11 amino acids.